Presented here are 4 T cell receptor beta chains from one specimen sequenced in a study of vaccination and CD4 T cells after COVID-19. Sequencing of DNA taken from cultured CD4+ T cells relied on the Oncomine TCR Beta short-read assay. MiXCR, applied by TCRdb to the PCR reads, yields one record per CDR3 protein. The sample gives roughly 6,600 distinct CDR3 sequences, approximately 23% of which show up once; approximately 30% is in the top ten. Documented treatment: approximately nine-day PBMC culture with coronavirus spike peptide pools or control peptides (ViraFEST assay). No antigens are known for them. Sequences were derived from CD4+ T cells from blood, cultured in vitro, sampled after SARS-CoV-2 vaccination. Receptors were obtained from a human donor who had recovered from COVID-19.

About this clonotype itself: A clone one base away is much larger, so this may be a read error. J is TRBJ2-7 and V is TRBV7-2; D remains ambiguous. CDR1 is SGHTA, CDR2 FQGNSA, per germline. CDR3 size: 15 residues. V was clipped by 3 bases and J by 0 bases, with 12 bases between them. The chain's CDR3 is CASSFLRAISYEQYF. CDR3 nucleotide sequence: TGTGCCAGCAGCTTTTTAAGGGCAATCTCCTACGAGCAGTACTTC.

V and J are TRBV28 and TRBJ1-5; D not certain. Per the germline V gene, CDR1 is MDHEN and CDR2 is SYDVKM. With 6 bases removed from V and 0 bases from J, the gap between germline ends came to 12 bases. This CDR3 spans 15 amino acids. The CDR3: CASSSPTVSNQPQHF. The CDR3 DNA reads as TGTGCCAGCAGCTCCCCGACGGTTAGCAATCAGCCCCAGCATTTT.

This clonotype showed up just a few times. The chain carries TRBV6-2 or TRBV6-3 and TRBJ1-5, with a weak D call TRBD1 (5 bases). The CDR3 spans 13 residues. Trimming took 7 bases from V and 6 from J, leaving 13 bases between them. Germline CDR1 reads MNHEY; CDR2 reads SVGEGT. The CDR3 DNA follows: TGTGCCAGCACCCATCCTGGGGGTCAGCCCCAGCATTTT. Its translation: CASTHPGGQPQHF.

The chain joins TRBV5-6 to TRBJ1-2; D is possibly TRBD1 (5 bases). V lost 0 bases and J lost 5, with 17 bases in between. The CDR3 contains 16 residues. In germline, CDR1 is SGHDT, CDR2 YYEEEE. CDR3 residues: CASSLETTLGDYGYTF. The CDR3 coding sequence is TGTGCCAGCAGCTTGGAAACAACCTTAGGGGATTATGGCTACACCTTC.